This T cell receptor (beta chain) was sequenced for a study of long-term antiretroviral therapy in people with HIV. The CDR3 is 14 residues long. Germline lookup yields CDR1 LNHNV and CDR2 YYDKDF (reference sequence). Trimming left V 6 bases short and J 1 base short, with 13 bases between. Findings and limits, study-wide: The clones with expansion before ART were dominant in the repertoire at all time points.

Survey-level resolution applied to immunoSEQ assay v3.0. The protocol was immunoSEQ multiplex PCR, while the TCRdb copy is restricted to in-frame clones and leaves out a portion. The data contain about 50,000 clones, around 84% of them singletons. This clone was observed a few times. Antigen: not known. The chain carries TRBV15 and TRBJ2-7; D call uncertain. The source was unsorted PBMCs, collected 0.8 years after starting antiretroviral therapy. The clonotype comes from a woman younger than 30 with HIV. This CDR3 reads CATRVDLLSYEQYF. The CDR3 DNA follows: TGTGCCACCAGGGTAGACCTCCTATCCTACGAGCAGTACTTC.